These 23 T cell receptor beta chains were sequenced from one sample in a study of blood T cell repertoires in COVID-19. Using immunoSEQ multiplex PCR, the repertoire was profiled, and TCRdb retains in-frame clones only, with some absent. The sample yields some 370,000 clones, under 85% seen once. Sequencing was performed on PBMCs or T cells enriched from blood (not recorded which). These receptors were obtained from a woman aged 50 to 60 who had recovered from COVID-19.

This clone was picked up one time. V usage is TRBV11-2 and J usage is TRBJ2-5, with D possibly TRBD2 on 7 matching bases. The CDR3 totals 17 residues. Germline-derived CDR1 and CDR2 are SGHAT and FQNNGV. The V gene lost 2 bases and the J gene lost 5 bases, with 21 bases spanning the gap. CDR3 coding DNA: TGTGCCAGCAGCTTATCGGGCGGGGGCACGAAAGGGGAGACCCAGTACTTC. Its protein is CASSLSGGGTKGETQYF.

The CDR3 is CASSSGSRAGELFF. DNA of the CDR3: TGTGCCAGTAGTAGCGGGAGTAGGGCCGGGGAGCTGTTTTTT. The J gene is TRBJ2-2, the V gene TRBV19, with TRBD2 matching 7 bases. In germline, CDR1 is LNHDA, CDR2 SQIVND (reference sequence). The junction had 5 bases not matched to a gene; V was cut back by 4 bases and J by 6 bases. The CDR3 extends over 14 amino acids.

The rearrangement uses TRBV18 and TRBJ1-2, with TRBD1 matching 7 bases. CDR1 and CDR2 (germline): KGHSH, LQKENI. V was clipped by 3 bases and J by 5 bases; unmatched bases: 3. CDR3 size: 13 residues. The CDR3 reads CASSPTGEYGYTF. CDR3 in DNA: TGTGCCAGCTCACCTACAGGGGAGTATGGCTACACCTTC.

This chain connects TRBV3-1 (or the pseudogene TRBV3-2) to TRBJ1-1; TRBD1 might be the D (6 bases). Trimming removed 5 bases at V and 1 base at J, with 14 bases between. Germline CDR1 is LGHDT and CDR2 is YNNKEL (reference sequence). This CDR3 contains 15 residues. CDR3 in DNA: TGTGCCAGCAGCGCGGACAGCAGCCCGAACACTGAAGCTTTCTTT. Translated: CASSADSSPNTEAFF.

V and J are TRBV3-1 (or the pseudogene TRBV3-2) and TRBJ1-2; D is ambiguous. Trimming cost V 4 bases and J 0 bases, with 6 bases left between them. The CDR3 length is 13 residues. CDR1 is LGHDT, CDR2 YNNKEL, per germline (reference sequence). The CDR3 is CASSLQTNYGYTF. The CDR3 DNA sequence: TGTGCCAGCAGCCTACAGACTAACTATGGCTACACCTTC.

The chain joins TRBV19 to TRBJ1-5; D is uncertain. Trimming pared 3 bases from V and 0 bases from J, leaving 18 bases between. This CDR3 contains 18 residues. CDR1 is LNHDA and CDR2 is SQIVND in the germline V gene (reference sequence). CDR3 loop: CASSITDTMSSSNQPQHF. The DNA for the CDR3 is TGTGCCAGTAGTATTACCGACACCATGAGTAGTAGCAATCAGCCCCAGCATTTT. Using reference TRBV19 and TRBJ1-5 for the parts outside the CDR3, the full variable domain is DGGITQSPKYLFRKEGQNVTLSCEQNLNHDAMYWYRQDPGQGLRLIYYSQIVNDFQKGDIAEGYSVSREKKESFPLTVTSAQKNPTAFYLCASSITDTMSSSNQPQHFGDGTRLSIL.

The rearrangement uses TRBV30 and TRBJ2-5; 9 bases map to TRBD1. V shed 1 base and J 5 bases; nucleotides not matched to a gene: 11. In germline, CDR1 is GTSNPN, CDR2 SVGIG (reference sequence). CDR3 length: 16 residues. The CDR3 DNA reads TGTGCCTGGAGTGGGTCCCGGACAGGGGAAAGGGAGACCCAGTACTTC. Protein sequence: CAWSGSRTGERETQYF.

The chain employs TRBV4-2 and TRBJ1-4; 9 nucleotides match TRBD1. V trimming: 6 bases; J trimming: 8 bases; junction bases outside the gene matches: 7. The CDR3 covers 14 residues. CDR1 is LGHNA, CDR2 YNFKEQ, per germline. The CDR3 DNA is TGTGCCAGCAGTCTTACAGGGGGCTTCGAAAAACTGTTTTTT. Its protein product is CASSLTGGFEKLFF.

The sample holds one count of this clone. This sequence joins TRBV4-1 and TRBJ2-7; 11 bases are a match to TRBD2. Germline CDR1 and CDR2: MGHRA and YSYEKL. V shed 6 bases, J shed 0 bases, and the junction held 7 bases outside the gene matches. CDR3 length: 16 amino acids. CDR3 residues: CASSPLTSGNSYEQYF. As DNA, the CDR3 is TGCGCCAGCAGTCCTCTGACTAGCGGGAACTCCTACGAGCAGTACTTC.

The V and J genes are TRBV18 and TRBJ2-5; TRBD2 is a possible D gene (6 bases). This CDR3 contains 13 residues. CDR1 and CDR2 from the germline V gene are KGHSH and LQKENI. Trimming took 0 bases from V and 4 from J, leaving 6 bases between them. CDR3 protein: CASSPPGGETQYF. The CDR3 DNA follows: TGTGCCAGCTCACCACCGGGGGGAGAGACCCAGTACTTC.

The chain carries TRBV6-5 and TRBJ2-7, with 9 positions matching TRBD2. V lost 4 bases and J lost 0; bases outside the gene matches: 7. The CDR3 length is 16 residues. Germline CDR1 reads MNHEY; CDR2 reads SVGAGI. CDR3 amino acids: CASSSVSGSSSYEQYF. The CDR3 DNA sequence: TGTGCCAGCAGTTCCGTTAGCGGGAGCAGCTCCTACGAGCAGTACTTC.

This sequence joins TRBV27 and TRBJ1-2; 7 bases map to TRBD1. Germline assignment: CDR1 MNHEY and CDR2 SMNVEV (reference sequence). The CDR3 contains 15 residues. Losses at the gene ends were 9 bases for V and 6 bases for J; bases not matched to a gene: 16. Written as DNA, the CDR3 is TGTGCCAGTGGTCTCGGGACCGAAGACAGGGATGGCTACACCTTC. Translation: CASGLGTEDRDGYTF.

J is TRBJ2-7 and V is TRBV5-8; TRBD1 matches 10 bases. After removal of 2 bases from V and 6 bases from J, the junction contained 8 bases not matched to a gene. CDR3 length: 15 amino acids. Germline V gives CDR1 SGHTS, CDR2 YDEGEE. In DNA form, the CDR3 reads TGTGCCAGCAGCTTCCCTCCGGGACAGGGGATCGAGCAGTACTTC. The encoded protein is CASSFPPGQGIEQYF.

The chain has TRBV9 and TRBJ2-1; 7 bases line up with TRBD2. This CDR3 is built from 14 residues. J was trimmed by 9 bases and V by 4 bases; bases with no gene match: 10. The germline V gene has CDR1 SGDLS and CDR2 YYNGEE. The CDR3 reads CASSWGRAKGEQFF. In nucleotides, the CDR3 is TGTGCCAGCAGCTGGGGGAGGGCTAAGGGTGAGCAGTTCTTC. Drawing the rest from reference TRBV9 and TRBJ2-1, the complete variable domain is DSGVTQTPKHLITATGQRVTLRCSPRSGDLSVYWYQQSLDQGLQFLIQYYNGEERAKGNILERFSAQQFPDLHSELNLSSLELGDSALYFCASSWGRAKGEQFFGPGTRLTVL.

V gene TRBV6-1 combines with J gene TRBJ1-1; D is possibly TRBD1 (6 bases). The germline V gene has CDR1 MNHNS and CDR2 SASEGT. Deletions cut 0 bases from V and 2 bases from J, with 16 bases between. The CDR3 totals 17 residues. Here the CDR3 reads CASSEAADRKPNTEAFF. The CDR3 nucleotides read TGTGCCAGCAGTGAAGCGGCGGACAGAAAACCAAACACTGAAGCTTTCTTT.

Notes on this clone: The DNA is omitted, as the CDR3 cannot be located on it reliably, and the CDR3 follows TCRdb's listing. The chain combines TRBV21-1 with TRBJ2-7; TRBD1 reflects the table's D call only, with no check against the DNA. TRBV21-1 is termed a pseudogene. The CDR3 is made up of 17 amino acids, end residues included. The CDR3: CASSKGWVGTGNDEQYF.

The gene calls are TRBV18 and TRBJ2-1; D is unresolved. The CDR3 is 15 amino acids. Trimming left V 0 bases short and J 9 bases short, with 15 bases between. Germline assignment: CDR1 KGHSH and CDR2 LQKENI. The CDR3 reads CASSPPELTSGEQFF. As DNA, the CDR3 is TGTGCCAGCTCACCACCTGAACTAACCTCCGGTGAGCAGTTCTTC.

The V gene is TRBV27, the J gene TRBJ1-1; possibly TRBD1 for D (6 bases). V was clipped by 6 bases and J by 4 bases, with 15 bases between them. This CDR3 spans 14 amino acids. Looked up from germline, CDR1 is MNHEY and CDR2 is SMNVEV (reference sequence). The CDR3 region is CASRMTGGATEAFF. The CDR3 DNA sequence: TGTGCCAGCAGGATGACAGGAGGAGCCACTGAAGCTTTCTTT.

The chain has TRBV30 and TRBJ2-7, with TRBD1 identical over 10 bases. This CDR3 is 12 amino acids long. V trimming: 5 bases; J trimming: 3 bases; junction bases outside the gene matches: 1. Germline CDR1 reads GTSNPN; CDR2 reads SVGIG (reference sequence). CDR3 amino acids: CAWGDRGYEQYF. The CDR3 nucleotides read TGTGCCTGGGGGGACAGGGGCTACGAGCAGTACTTC.

This clone came up a few times. This chain connects TRBV7-2 to TRBJ1-6; no definite D call. Germline values: CDR1 SGHTA, CDR2 FQGNSA. Trimming took 1 base from V and 10 from J, leaving 14 bases between them. The CDR3 is 15 residues long. CDR3 sequence reads: CASSLEEGSRSPLHF. DNA of the CDR3: TGTGCCAGCAGCTTAGAGGAGGGATCCAGGTCACCCCTCCACTTT.

This rearrangement joins TRBV11-3 to TRBJ2-5; no definite D call. Per germline, CDR1 SGHNT and CDR2 YENEEA. V was clipped by 6 bases and J by 4 bases, with 6 bases between them. This CDR3 is 11 amino acids long. The CDR3 here is CASRATETQYF. CDR3 in DNA: TGTGCCAGCAGAGCCACAGAGACCCAGTACTTC. The full variable domain, in which reference TRBV11-3 and TRBJ2-5 provide the parts outside the CDR3, is EAGVVQSPRYKIIEKKQPVAFWCNPISGHNTLYWYLQNLGQGPELLIRYENEEAVDDSQLPKDRFSAERLKGVDSTLKIQPAELGDSAVYLCASRATETQYFGPGTRLLVL.

Details on this clone: Other DNA variants within this sample encode the same CDR3. The J gene is TRBJ1-1, the V gene TRBV7-9; D is unresolved. The CDR3 sequence is 15 residues long. V lost 2 bases to trimming and J lost 2 bases, with 12 bases between them. Germline V lookup: CDR1 SEHNR, CDR2 FQNEAQ (reference sequence). CDR3 region: CASSLPRRGNTEAFF. The CDR3 bases are TGTGCCAGCAGCTTACCCCGCCGGGGAAACACTGAAGCTTTCTTT.

The gene calls are TRBV19 and TRBJ2-2; the D gene is possibly TRBD1 (7 bases). This CDR3 comprises 14 residues. Trimming pared 1 base from V and 7 bases from J, leaving 10 bases between. Germline V gene data show CDR1 as LNHDA and CDR2 as SQIVND (reference sequence). CDR3 amino acids: CASSIGRGDGELFF. Here the CDR3 DNA reads TGTGCCAGTAGTATAGGCAGGGGGGACGGGGAGCTGTTTTTT. The full variable domain, in which reference TRBV19 and TRBJ2-2 provide the parts outside the CDR3, is DGGITQSPKYLFRKEGQNVTLSCEQNLNHDAMYWYRQDPGQGLRLIYYSQIVNDFQKGDIAEGYSVSREKKESFPLTVTSAQKNPTAFYLCASSIGRGDGELFFGEGSRLTVL.